Sequencing of this T cell receptor (beta chain) was carried out in a study of OX40 agonist ivuxolimab in advanced cancers. Germline CDR1 is SGHNT and CDR2 is YENEEA. The CDR3 extends over 15 amino acids. V lost 3 bases to trimming and J lost 4 bases, with 14 bases between them. The method was immunoSEQ multiplex PCR; TCRdb's version includes in-frame clones alone and lacks a portion of them. This sample has around 150,000 clones, with 90% to 95% found just once. The chain links TRBV11-3 to TRBJ2-3; tentative D call: TRBD2 (6 bases). This sequence originates from an adult with an advanced solid tumor such as melanoma, head and neck, liver or kidney cancer. Sequences were derived from CD4+ or CD8+ T cells sorted from blood, sampled in a trial of the OX40 agonist ivuxolimab. In DNA, the CDR3 is TGTGCCAGCAGCTTGGGGGGTCCGAGCGCAGATACGCAGTATTTT. Protein: CASSLGGPSADTQYF.